This TCR beta chain emerged from a study of T cell responses to AZD1222 COVID-19 vaccine. Clones were sequenced by immunoSEQ multiplex PCR, and TCRdb holds only the in-frame ones, with some missing. The table shows about 200,000 clones, with 85% to 95% occurring only once. Per germline, CDR1 KGHSH and CDR2 LQKENI. The CDR3 is 14 amino acids. V lost 3 bases and J lost 4; bases outside the gene matches: 5. The chain has TRBV18 and TRBJ2-5; TRBD1 agrees at 7 bases. This receptor was taken from an adult who received the AZD1222 COVID-19 vaccine. The sequencing here drew on peripheral blood, taken 28 days after the second AZD1222 dose. CDR3 protein: CASSPRGQGETQYF. The CDR3 DNA reads as TGTGCCAGCTCACCTAGGGGGCAGGGAGAGACCCAGTACTTC.